The rows below give T cell receptor beta chains drawn from one sample of a study of beta chain features in type 1 diabetes. Sequencing was performed with immunoSEQ multiplex PCR; in TCRdb, only in-frame clones are kept and a portion is missing. The sample gives 860,000 or so clones, 17% of which show up once; 0.023% is in the top ten. Sequencing used naive CD4+ T cells from blood. These TCRs come from a woman aged 18 to 35 in good health. Both conserved end residues are part of each CDR3. Fields, in order: V gene, J gene, CDR3 length, clone size, D gene, CDR3 protein, CDR3 DNA. A D gene is named only where the DNA matches it firmly. Rows may omit the clone size; those that give it use once, few, many or a size class.

TRBV23-1	TRBJ1-1	14	many	.	CASGGCQGRTEAFF	TGCGCCAGCGGAGGGTGTCAGGGTCGCACTGAAGCTTTCTTT
TRBV2	TRBJ1-1	14	.	.	CASSEGGPGTEAFF	TGTGCCAGCAGTGAAGGGGGTCCGGGTACTGAAGCTTTCTTT
TRBV9	TRBJ1-2	14	.	TRBD1	CASSVDRGNYGYTF	TGTGCCAGCAGTGTGGACAGGGGAAACTATGGCTACACCTTC
TRBV14	TRBJ1-1	13	.	.	CASSQETNTEAFF	TGTGCCAGCAGCCAAGAAACGAACACTGAAGCTTTCTTT
TRBV7-6	TRBJ1-1	16	once	TRBD1	CASSMASGTGVPQAFF	TGTGCCAGCAGCATGGCGTCCGGGACAGGGGTGCCCCAAGCTTTCTTT
TRBV18	TRBJ1-3	14	.	TRBD1	CASSEDRDGNTIYF	TGTGCCAGCTCGGAAGACAGGGATGGAAACACCATATATTTT
TRBV18	TRBJ2-7	15	few	.	CASSPWQGSGAEQYF	TGTGCCAGCTCACCATGGCAGGGTTCGGGGGCCGAGCAGTACTTC
TRBV7-9	TRBJ2-6	18	.	.	CASSALRQANSGANVLTF	TGTGCCAGCAGCGCGCTGAGACAGGCGAACTCTGGGGCCAACGTCCTGACTTTC
TRBV4-2	TRBJ2-1	14	.	.	CASSQEKLANEQFF	TGTGCCAGCAGCCAAGAGAAACTAGCAAATGAGCAGTTCTTC
TRBV25-1	TRBJ2-7	13	few	TRBD2	CASSVAGAHEQYF	TGTGCCAGCAGTGTGGCGGGAGCCCACGAGCAGTACTTC
TRBV11-3	TRBJ2-3	20	few	TRBD2	CASSFGGRTSGSRSTDTQYF	TGTGCCAGCAGCTTCGGAGGGCGGACTAGCGGGAGTAGGAGCACAGATACGCAGTATTTT
TRBV9	TRBJ2-2	15	.	TRBD1	CASSVDRERPGELFF	TGTGCCAGCAGCGTGGACAGGGAGAGGCCCGGGGAGCTGTTTTTT
TRBV11-2	TRBJ2-7	14	.	TRBD1	CASSSLGQAYEQYF	TGTGCCAGCAGTTCTTTGGGACAGGCCTACGAGCAGTACTTC
TRBV21-1	TRBJ2-2	20	.	.	CASSGGSGTRGVATTGELFF	TGTGCCAGCAGCGGAGGTAGTGGGACTAGAGGTGTTGCGACCACCGGGGAGCTGTTTTTT
TRBV11-2	TRBJ2-7	14	.	.	CASSLTGYSGEQYF	TGTGCCAGCAGCTTAACGGGGTACAGTGGGGAGCAGTACTTC
TRBV5-1	TRBJ2-5	14	few	.	CASSPNRGGETQYF	TGCGCCAGCAGCCCAAACAGGGGAGGCGAGACCCAGTACTTC
TRBV6-5	TRBJ1-1	15	.	.	CASTLIPGGNTEAFF	TGTGCCAGCACACTTATCCCAGGCGGGAACACTGAAGCTTTCTTT
TRBV28	TRBJ2-7	17	.	TRBD1	CASRASQGAAFLYEQYF	TGTGCCAGCAGGGCCTCACAGGGGGCAGCTTTTCTCTACGAGCAGTACTTC
TRBV9	TRBJ2-3	16	few	TRBD1	CASSVSLDRGLDTQYF	TGTGCCAGCAGCGTCTCCTTGGACAGGGGGCTAGATACGCAGTATTTT
TRBV4-2	TRBJ2-3	12	.	.	CASSLGTDTQYF	TGTGCCAGCAGCCTGGGCACAGATACGCAGTATTTT
TRBV18	TRBJ2-5	15	few	TRBD1	CASSPRGQSQETQYF	TGTGCCAGCTCACCCCGGGGACAGAGCCAAGAGACCCAGTACTTC
TRBV4-2	TRBJ2-3	14	.	.	CASSRAGGTDTQYF	TGTGCCAGCAGCCGGGCAGGGGGCACAGATACGCAGTATTTT
TRBV7-2	TRBJ2-1	15	.	TRBD1	CASSRQGAIADEQFF	TGTGCCAGCAGCAGACAGGGGGCTATAGCCGATGAGCAGTTCTTC
TRBV19	TRBJ1-2	13	.	.	CASSPGRRYGYTF	TGTGCCAGTAGCCCCGGACGCCGTTATGGCTACACCTTC
TRBV4-1	TRBJ1-1	17	.	.	CASSHHPRGRMNTEAFF	TGCGCCAGCAGCCACCATCCGCGGGGCCGCATGAACACTGAAGCTTTCTTT
TRBV27	TRBJ1-4	14	few	TRBD1	CASSVDRGNEKLFF	TGTGCCAGCAGTGTCGACAGGGGCAATGAAAAACTGTTTTTT
TRBV7-3	TRBJ2-5	15	.	TRBD1	CASSLAGTGEETQYF	TGTGCCAGCAGCTTAGCAGGGACAGGGGAAGAGACCCAGTACTTC
TRBV28	TRBJ2-7	13	many	.	CASSPPGLYEQYF	TGTGCCAGCAGTCCCCCGGGGTTGTACGAGCAGTACTTC
TRBV7-3	TRBJ2-6	15	.	.	CASRISGAGANVLTF	TGTGCCAGCAGGATTTCGGGAGCTGGGGCCAACGTCCTGACTTTC
TRBV5-1	TRBJ2-7	15	.	TRBD2	CASSETSGRVHEQYF	TGCGCCAGCAGCGAAACTAGCGGGAGAGTCCACGAGCAGTACTTC
TRBV12-5	TRBJ2-1	11	.	.	CASGLSNEQFF	TGTGCTAGTGGTTTGAGCAATGAGCAGTTCTTC
TRBV2	TRBJ1-5	16	.	TRBD1	CASSEGGGTGDQPQHF	TGTGCCAGCAGTGAAGGCGGGGGAACAGGGGATCAGCCCCAGCATTTT
TRBV6-6	TRBJ2-2	14	few	.	CASSLLEASGELFF	TGTGCCAGCAGTCTCCTAGAAGCAAGCGGGGAGCTGTTTTTT
TRBV2	TRBJ2-4	11	.	.	CASSFENIQYF	TGTGCCAGCAGTTTTGAAAACATTCAGTACTTC
TRBV7-2	TRBJ2-7	16	.	TRBD2	CASSPMIWGGGYEQYF	TGTGCCAGCAGCCCAATGATTTGGGGGGGAGGCTACGAGCAGTACTTC
TRBV7-9	TRBJ2-1	16	few	TRBD2	CASSATGTSIYNEQFF	TGTGCCAGCAGCGCAACCGGGACTAGCATTTACAATGAGCAGTTCTTC
TRBV7-9	TRBJ2-7	13	few	.	CASSPTGNYEQYF	TGTGCCAGCAGCCCGACTGGGAACTACGAGCAGTACTTC
TRBV10-3	TRBJ2-5	14	.	TRBD2	CATLRVAGVETQYF	TGTGCCACGCTTAGGGTAGCGGGAGTTGAGACCCAGTACTTC
TRBV5-1	TRBJ2-1	16	.	TRBD1	CASSLDPGTGVLGQFF	TGCGCCAGCAGCTTGGATCCTGGGACAGGGGTGTTGGGGCAGTTCTTC